This T cell receptor (beta chain) was sequenced for a study of spatial heterogeneity in lung cancer. About the study: Alpha-chain sequences were consistently detected in smaller numbers than beta-chain sequences. Points from the study as a whole: Within tumors, counts of expanded alpha and beta TCRs tracked tumor mutation counts.

This clonotype occurred many times. Its cognate antigen is unknown. A unique molecular identifier was carried by every single TCR cDNA molecule. One entry per CDR3 protein results from TCRdb running MiXCR on the 5' RACE reads. Found here are 5,000 to 6,500 distinct CDR3 sequences, about 8% of them singletons; the top ten hold 16%. The CDR3 loop spans 13 amino acids. CDR1 SNHLY and CDR2 FYNNEI come from the germline V gene. Trimming took 8 bases from V and 1 from J, leaving 11 bases between them. Indicated time point: sample taken at primary tumor resection. Tumor, nontumor lung or frozen PBMC supplied whole RNA that was sequenced unsorted.

Here the sequenced sample was lung tumor tissue, taken at surgery. The source is a female donor with early-stage non-small cell lung cancer. The rearrangement joins TRBV2 to TRBJ1-2; D is unresolved. The CDR3 DNA reads as TGTGCCAGCTGGGATGATAATAACTATGGCTACACCTTC. Residues: CASWDDNNYGYTF.